This T cell receptor beta chain emerged from a study of preoperative IRX-2 immunotherapy in early breast cancer. Documented treatment: preoperative locoregional IRX-2 cytokine immunotherapy. Samples came from a phase Ib trial of preoperative locoregional IRX-2 cytokine immunotherapy. The germline gives CDR1 MDHEN, CDR2 SYDVKM. The V end lost 2 bases, the J end lost 6 bases, and 5 bases lay between the germline ends. This CDR3 comprises 12 residues. Method: immunoSEQ multiplex PCR; TCRdb's copy keeps in-frame clones and lacks some. The table lists some 59,000 clones, around 94% of them singletons. The chain has TRBV28 and TRBJ1-5; D remains unclear. This sequence originates from a human donor with breast cancer. Collection of the sample occurred from a patient treated with IRX-2 immunotherapy. The CDR3 protein is CASSLTSQPQHF. The CDR3 nucleotides read TGTGCCAGCAGTTTAACTAGTCAGCCCCAGCATTTT.